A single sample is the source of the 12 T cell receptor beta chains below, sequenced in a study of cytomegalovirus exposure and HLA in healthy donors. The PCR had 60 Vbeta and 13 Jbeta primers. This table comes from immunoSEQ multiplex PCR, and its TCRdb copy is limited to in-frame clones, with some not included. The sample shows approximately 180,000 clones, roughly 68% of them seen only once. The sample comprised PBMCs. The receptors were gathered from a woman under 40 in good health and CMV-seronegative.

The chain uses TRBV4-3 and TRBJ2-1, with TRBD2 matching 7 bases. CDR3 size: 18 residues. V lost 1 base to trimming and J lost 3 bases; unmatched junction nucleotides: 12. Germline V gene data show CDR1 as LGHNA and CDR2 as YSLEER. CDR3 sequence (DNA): TGCGCCAGCAGCCAAGCTGGGGGGGTGGGCAAAAACTACAATGAGCAGTTCTTC. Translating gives CASSQAGGVGKNYNEQFF.

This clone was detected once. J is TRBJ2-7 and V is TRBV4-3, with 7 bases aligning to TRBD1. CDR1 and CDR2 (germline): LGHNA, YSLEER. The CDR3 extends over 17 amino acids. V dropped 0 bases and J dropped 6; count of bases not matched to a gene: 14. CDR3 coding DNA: TGCGCCAGCAGCCAAGATCCCCTAGGGGGCAGGGTGGGCGAGCAGTACTTC. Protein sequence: CASSQDPLGGRVGEQYF.

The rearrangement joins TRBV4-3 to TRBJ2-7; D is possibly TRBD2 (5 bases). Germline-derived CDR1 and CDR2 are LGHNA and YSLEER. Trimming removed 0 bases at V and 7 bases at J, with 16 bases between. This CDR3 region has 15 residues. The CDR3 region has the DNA TGCGCCAGCAGCCAAGATCGGGGTTTGAGCTCAGAGCAGTACTTC. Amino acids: CASSQDRGLSSEQYF.

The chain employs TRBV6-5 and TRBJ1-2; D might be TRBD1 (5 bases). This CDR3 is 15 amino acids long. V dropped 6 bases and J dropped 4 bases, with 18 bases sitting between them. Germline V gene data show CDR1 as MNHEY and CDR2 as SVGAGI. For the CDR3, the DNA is TGTGCCAGCAGGACAGACAGTTTAGGTTCCTATGGCTACACCTTC. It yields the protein CASRTDSLGSYGYTF.

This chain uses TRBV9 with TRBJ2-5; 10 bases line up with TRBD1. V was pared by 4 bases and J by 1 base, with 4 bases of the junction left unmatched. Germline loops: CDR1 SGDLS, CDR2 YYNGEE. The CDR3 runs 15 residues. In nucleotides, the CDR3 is TGTGCCAGCAGCCTGACAGGGGGCGGCCAAGAGACCCAGTACTTC. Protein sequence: CASSLTGGGQETQYF.

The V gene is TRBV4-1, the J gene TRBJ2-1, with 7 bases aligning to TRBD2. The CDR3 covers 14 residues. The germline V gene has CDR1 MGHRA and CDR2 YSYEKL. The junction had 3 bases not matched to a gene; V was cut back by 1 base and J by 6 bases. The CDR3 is CASSQGPGGNEQFF. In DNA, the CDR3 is TGCGCCAGCAGCCAAGGTCCGGGGGGCAATGAGCAGTTCTTC.

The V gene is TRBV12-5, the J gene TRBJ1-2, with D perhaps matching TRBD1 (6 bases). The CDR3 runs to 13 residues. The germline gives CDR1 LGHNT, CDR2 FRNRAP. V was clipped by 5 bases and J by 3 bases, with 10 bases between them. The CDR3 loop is CASGPTGHYGYTF. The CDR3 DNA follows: TGTGCTAGTGGTCCAACAGGGCACTATGGCTACACCTTC.

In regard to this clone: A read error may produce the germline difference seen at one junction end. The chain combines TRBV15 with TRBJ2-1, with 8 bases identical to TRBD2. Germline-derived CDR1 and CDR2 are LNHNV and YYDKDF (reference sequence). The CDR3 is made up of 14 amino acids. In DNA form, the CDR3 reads TGTGCCACCAGCGGAGAGCGGGAGCTCGATGAGCAGTTCTTC. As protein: CATSGERELDEQFF. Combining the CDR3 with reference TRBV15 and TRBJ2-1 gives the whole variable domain DAMVIQNPRYQVTQFGKPVTLSCSQTLNHNVMYWYQQKSSQAPKLLFHYYDKDFNNEADTPDNFQSRRPNTSFCFLDIRSPGLGDTAMYLCATSGERELDEQFFGPGTRLTVL.

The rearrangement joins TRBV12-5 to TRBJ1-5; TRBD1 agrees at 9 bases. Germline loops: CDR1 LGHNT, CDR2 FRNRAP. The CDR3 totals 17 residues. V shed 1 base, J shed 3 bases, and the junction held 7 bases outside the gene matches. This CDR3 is CASGLALGTGNNQPQHF. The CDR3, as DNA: TGTGCTAGTGGTTTGGCACTCGGGACAGGGAACAATCAGCCCCAGCATTTT.

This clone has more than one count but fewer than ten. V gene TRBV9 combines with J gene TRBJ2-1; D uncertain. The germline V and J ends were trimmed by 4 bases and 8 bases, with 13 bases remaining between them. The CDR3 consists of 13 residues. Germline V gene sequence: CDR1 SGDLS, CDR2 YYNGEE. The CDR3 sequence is CASSSGDFYEQFF. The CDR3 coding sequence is TGTGCCAGCAGCTCGGGTGACTTCTATGAGCAGTTCTTC.

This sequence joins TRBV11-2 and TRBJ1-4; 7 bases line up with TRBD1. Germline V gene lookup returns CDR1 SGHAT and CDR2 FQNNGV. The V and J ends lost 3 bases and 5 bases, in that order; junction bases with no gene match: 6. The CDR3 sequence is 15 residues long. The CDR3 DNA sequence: TGTGCCAGCAGCTTGCAGGGGGTAATAAATGAAAAACTGTTTTTT. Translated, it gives CASSLQGVINEKLFF.

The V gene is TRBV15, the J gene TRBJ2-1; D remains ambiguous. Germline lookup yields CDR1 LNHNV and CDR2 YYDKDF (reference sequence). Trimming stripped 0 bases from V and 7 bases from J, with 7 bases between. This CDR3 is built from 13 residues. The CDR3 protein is CATSRDARNEQFF. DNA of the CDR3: TGTGCCACCAGCAGAGATGCCAGGAATGAGCAGTTCTTC. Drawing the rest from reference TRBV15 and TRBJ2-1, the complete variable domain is DAMVIQNPRYQVTQFGKPVTLSCSQTLNHNVMYWYQQKSSQAPKLLFHYYDKDFNNEADTPDNFQSRRPNTSFCFLDIRSPGLGDTAMYLCATSRDARNEQFFGPGTRLTVL.